The following is a TCR beta chain sequence with its context. As yet, its antigen is unknown. The sort gate was single viable CD3+CD4+CD8-CD45RO+ cells for memory CD4+ T cells. The sample is drawn from a study of memory CD4+ T cells and cytomegalovirus serostatus. Overall study context: Healthy Belgian adult donors included nine or ten CMV-positive and some 24 CMV-negative people.

Using immunoSEQ multiplex PCR, the repertoire was profiled, and TCRdb retains in-frame clones only, with some absent. The profile shows 70,000 to 90,000 clones, around 78% of them singletons. Losses at the gene ends were 0 bases for V and 5 bases for J; bases not matched to a gene: 6. This CDR3 comprises 16 residues. Per germline, CDR1 SGHRS and CDR2 YFSETQ. Study-level results: The CMV-associated TCR signature appears largely within the CD4+ memory repertoire.

V is TRBV5-1 and J is TRBJ2-7, with TRBD2 matching 12 bases. Sequenced input: memory CD4+ T cells from blood. The clonotype originates from an adult in good health and CMV-seropositive. CDR3 nucleotide sequence: TGCGCCAGCAGCTTGGGCCTAGCGGGGGGGCCAAACGAGCAGTACTTC. Its protein product is CASSLGLAGGPNEQYF. The complete variable domain, with remaining parts taken from reference TRBV5-1 and TRBJ2-7, reads KAGVTQTPRYLIKTRGQQVTLSCSPISGHRSVSWYQQTPGQGLQFLFEYFSETQRNKGNFPGRFSGRQFSNSRSEMNVSTLELGDSALYLCASSLGLAGGPNEQYFGPGTRLTVT.